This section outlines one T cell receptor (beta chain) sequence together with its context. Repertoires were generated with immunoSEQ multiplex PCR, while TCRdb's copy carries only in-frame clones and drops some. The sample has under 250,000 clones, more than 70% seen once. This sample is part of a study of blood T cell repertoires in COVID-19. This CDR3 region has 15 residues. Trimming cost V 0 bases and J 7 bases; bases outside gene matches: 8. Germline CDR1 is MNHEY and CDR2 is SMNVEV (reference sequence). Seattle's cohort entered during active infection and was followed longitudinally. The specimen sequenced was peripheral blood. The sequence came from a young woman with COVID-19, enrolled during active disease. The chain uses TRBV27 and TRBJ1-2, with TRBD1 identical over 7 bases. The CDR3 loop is CASSLSKSGGFGYTF. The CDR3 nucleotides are TGTGCCAGCAGTTTATCGAAGTCAGGGGGTTTTGGCTACACCTTC.